This T cell receptor beta chain was sequenced in a study of patients and donors after allogeneic stem cell transplantation. TCRdb recomputed calls from the RT-PCR reads with MiXCR, one row per CDR3 protein. The sample lists roughly 200,000 distinct CDR3 sequences, 35% to 45% occurring once. CDR3 size: 15 residues. Germline V gives CDR1 SGHKS, CDR2 YYEKEE (reference sequence). J was trimmed by 2 bases and V by 4 bases; bases with no gene match: 9. Sequenced material: blood, either unsorted or a sorted T cell fraction (not recorded which). This clonotype was obtained from a human donor who was either an allogeneic HSCT recipient or a stem cell or donor lymphocyte infusion donor (not recorded which). It is not recorded whose cells these are; they may come from a transplant donor. The J gene is TRBJ2-7, the V gene TRBV5-5; 7 bases are shared with TRBD1. The CDR3 DNA follows: TGTGCCAGCAGCCCCGCCGCACAGGGGACCTACGAGCAGTACTTC. Residues: CASSPAAQGTYEQYF.